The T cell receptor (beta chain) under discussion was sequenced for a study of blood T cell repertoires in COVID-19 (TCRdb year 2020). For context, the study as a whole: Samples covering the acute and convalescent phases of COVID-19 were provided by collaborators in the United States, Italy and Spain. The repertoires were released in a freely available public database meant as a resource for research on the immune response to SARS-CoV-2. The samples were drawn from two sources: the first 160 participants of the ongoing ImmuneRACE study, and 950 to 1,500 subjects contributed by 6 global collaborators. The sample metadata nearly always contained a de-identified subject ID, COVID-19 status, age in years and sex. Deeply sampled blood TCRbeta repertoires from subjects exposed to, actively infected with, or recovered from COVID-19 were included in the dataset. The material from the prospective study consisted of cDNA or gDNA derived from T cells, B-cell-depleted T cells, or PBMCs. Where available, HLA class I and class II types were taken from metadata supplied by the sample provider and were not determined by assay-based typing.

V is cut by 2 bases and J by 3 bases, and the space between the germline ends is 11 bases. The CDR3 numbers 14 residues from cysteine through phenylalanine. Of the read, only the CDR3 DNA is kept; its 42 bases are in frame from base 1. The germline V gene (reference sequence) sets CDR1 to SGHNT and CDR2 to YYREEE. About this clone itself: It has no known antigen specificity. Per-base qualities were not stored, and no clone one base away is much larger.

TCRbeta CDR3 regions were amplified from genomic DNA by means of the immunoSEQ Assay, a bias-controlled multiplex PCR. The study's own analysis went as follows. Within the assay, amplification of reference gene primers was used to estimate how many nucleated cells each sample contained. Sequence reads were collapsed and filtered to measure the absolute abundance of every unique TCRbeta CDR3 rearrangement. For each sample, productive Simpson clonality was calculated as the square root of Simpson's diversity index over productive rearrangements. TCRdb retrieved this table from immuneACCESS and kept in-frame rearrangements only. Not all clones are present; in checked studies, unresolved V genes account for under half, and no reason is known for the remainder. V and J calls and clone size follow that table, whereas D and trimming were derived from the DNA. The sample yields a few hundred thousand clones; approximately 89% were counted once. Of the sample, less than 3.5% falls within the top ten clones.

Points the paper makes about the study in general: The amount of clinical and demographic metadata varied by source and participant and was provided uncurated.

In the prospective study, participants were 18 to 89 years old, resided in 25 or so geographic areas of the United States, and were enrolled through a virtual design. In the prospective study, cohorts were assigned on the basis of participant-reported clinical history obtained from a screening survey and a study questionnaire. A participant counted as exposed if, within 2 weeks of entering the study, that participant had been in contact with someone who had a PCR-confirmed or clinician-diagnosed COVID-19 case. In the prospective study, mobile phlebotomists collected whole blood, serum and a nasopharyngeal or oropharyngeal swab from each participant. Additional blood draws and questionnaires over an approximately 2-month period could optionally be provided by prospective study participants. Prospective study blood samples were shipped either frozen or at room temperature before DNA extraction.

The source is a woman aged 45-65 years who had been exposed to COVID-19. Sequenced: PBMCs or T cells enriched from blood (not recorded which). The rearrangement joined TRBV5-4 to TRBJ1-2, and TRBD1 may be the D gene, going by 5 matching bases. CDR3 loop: CASSLSRDYYGYTF. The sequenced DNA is TGTGCCAGCAGCTTATCCAGGGATTACTATGGCTACACCTTC.